These 30 T cell receptor beta chains originate from one sample sequenced in a study of blood T cells in healthy people across ages. Primers used in a second PCR of about 6 to 11 cycles were a sample-barcoded 5' primer and a J-beta primer mix. TCRdb reprocessed the 5' RACE reads with MiXCR, giving one entry per CDR3 protein. Of about 730,000 distinct CDR3 sequences in the sample, roughly 43% were seen once. The sample taken for sequencing was blood. These receptors came from a woman aged 55 to 70 in good health.

The chain employs TRBV7-2 and TRBJ2-7; 10 nucleotides match TRBD2. Germline CDR1 reads SGHTA; CDR2 reads FQGNSA. The CDR3 has 13 residues. The V segment lost 7 bases and the J segment 6 bases; nucleotides outside the gene matches: 6. Here the CDR3 DNA reads TGTGCCAGCATGCTAGCGGGAGTTATCGAGCAGTACTTC. Translated, it gives CASMLAGVIEQYF.

In the case of this clonotype: A much larger clone differs from this one at a single base, so this may be a read error. The rearrangement uses TRBV7-9 and TRBJ2-4; tentative D call: TRBD2 (6 bases). The closer fit of TRBJ2-7 to the DNA end suggests the J call may be wrong. The CDR3 contains 13 residues. Germline CDR1 SEHNR, CDR2 FQNEAQ (reference sequence). CDR3 bases: TGTGCCAGCAGCCTGAATAGCGGCTACGAGCAGTACTTC. This encodes CASSLNSGYEQYF.

The count of this clonotype is one. J is TRBJ2-1 and V is TRBV7-2, with D uncertain. Germline V gives CDR1 SGHTA, CDR2 FQGNSA. V lost 5 bases and J 3 bases, leaving 11 bases between the germline ends. The CDR3 runs to 14 residues. The CDR3 sequence: CASSPTLLYNEQFF. The CDR3 region has the DNA TGTGCCAGCAGCCCTACGCTACTCTACAATGAGCAGTTCTTC.

This clonotype was picked up a small number of times. The rearrangement links TRBV20-1 to TRBJ1-6; D is perhaps TRBD1 (6 bases). Germline assignment: CDR1 DFQATT and CDR2 SNEGSKA (reference sequence). CDR3 size: 14 residues. Trimming shortened V by 3 bases and J by 9 bases, and 15 bases separated the two germline ends. The CDR3 DNA sequence: TGCAGTGCTAGCGATGGGGGCCCAAGTTCACCCCTCCACTTT. Its protein is CSASDGGPSSPLHF.

V usage is TRBV7-2 and J usage is TRBJ2-5, with TRBD1 matching 7 bases. The V gene's germline CDR1 is SGHTA and CDR2 FQGNSA. The CDR3 is made up of 16 amino acids. The J segment lost 5 bases and the V segment lost 1 base, leaving 10 bases of the junction unmatched. The CDR3 here is CASSLGQGSSGETQYF. In nucleotides, the CDR3 is TGTGCCAGCAGCTTAGGACAGGGTTCATCCGGGGAGACCCAGTACTTC.

V is TRBV20-1 and J is TRBJ2-3; D gene ambiguous. Germline V CDR1 and CDR2: DFQATT, SNEGSKA (reference sequence). V lost 3 bases, J lost 2 bases, and 9 bases lay in between. The CDR3 spans 13 residues. The CDR3 DNA sequence: TGCAGTGCTAGTGACACCGCCACAGATACGCAGTATTTT. This sequence encodes CSASDTATDTQYF.

V and J are TRBV9 and TRBJ2-3; TRBD2 agrees at 7 bases. V was clipped by 4 bases and J by 4 bases; unmatched bases: 12. Germline V lookup: CDR1 SGDLS, CDR2 YYNGEE. The CDR3 loop spans 16 amino acids. The CDR3 is CASSRTLERDADTQYF. The CDR3 DNA reads TGTGCCAGCAGCAGAACCCTTGAGCGGGACGCAGATACGCAGTATTTT.

This clonotype has only a few counts. The chain couples TRBV6-1 to TRBJ2-3, with D perhaps assigned TRBD1 or TRBD2 (6 bases each). Germline V gene sequence: CDR1 MNHNS, CDR2 SASEGT. The CDR3 totals 13 residues. Trimming removed 3 bases at V and 5 bases at J, with 9 bases between. The CDR3 nucleotides are TGTGCCAGCAGTGACGGAGGGGGAGATACGCAGTATTTT. This encodes CASSDGGGDTQYF.

This clonotype occurred a few times. This rearrangement joins TRBV7-3 to TRBJ2-3; possible D gene TRBD1, 5 bases. Trimming stripped 6 bases from V and 5 bases from J, with 12 bases between. The CDR3 is made up of 13 amino acids. CDR1 is SGHTA and CDR2 is FQGTGA in the germline V gene. In DNA, the CDR3 is TGTGCCAGCAGTAGGGGATCTGGAGATACGCAGTATTTT. Protein: CASSRGSGDTQYF.

About this clonotype: Just one base apart from a much larger clone, this may be a read error. The chain has TRBV7-2 and TRBJ2-4; D may match TRBD1 or TRBD2 (6 bases each). The DNA end is a closer match to TRBJ2-7, so the J assignment may be wrong. The CDR3 has 14 residues. CDR1 and CDR2 (germline): SGHTA, FQGNSA. CDR3 DNA: TGTGCCAGCAGCGTAGACGGGGGCGTCTACGAGCAGTACTTC. Amino acids: CASSVDGGVYEQYF.

This clonotype was seen more than once but under ten times. The rearrangement uses TRBV5-1 and TRBJ2-1, with a tentative D call TRBD1 (6 bases). V was clipped by 2 bases and J by 2 bases, with 23 bases between them. The CDR3 is 19 residues long. Germline V gene lookup returns CDR1 SGHRS and CDR2 YFSETQ. CDR3 in amino acids: CASSLPLSGGPLPYNEQFF. CDR3 DNA: TGCGCCAGCAGCTTACCGCTTAGTGGGGGCCCCTTGCCCTACAATGAGCAGTTCTTC.

This clonotype was seen a few times. The J gene is TRBJ2-5, the V gene TRBV20-1; TRBD1 matches at 8 bases. The CDR3 is 15 amino acids. Germline V gene data show CDR1 as DFQATT and CDR2 as SNEGSKA (reference sequence). V gave up 5 bases and J gave up 11 bases; unmatched junction bases: 19. The CDR3 protein is CSAGGQAPALGVQYF. For the CDR3, the DNA is TGCAGTGCTGGGGGACAGGCCCCTGCCCTAGGTGTGCAGTACTTC.

The chain recombines TRBV3-1 with TRBJ2-1, with D possibly being TRBD1 or TRBD2 (5 bases each). The last part of the DNA fits TRBJ2-7 better; the J call may be wrong. Germline V gene lookup returns CDR1 LGHDT and CDR2 YNNKEL (reference sequence). The CDR3 spans 16 residues. The CDR3 nucleotides read TGTGCCAGCAGCCAAGATCCTCCAGGGAGCAACAATGAGCAGTACTTC. Translated: CASSQDPPGSNNEQYF.

In its sample, this clonotype was seen a few times. The chain employs TRBV20-1 and TRBJ1-6; TRBD1 matches at 8 bases. CDR3 length: 15 amino acids. Trimming cost V 2 bases and J 7 bases; bases outside gene matches: 7. Germline loops: CDR1 DFQATT, CDR2 SNEGSKA (reference sequence). For the CDR3, the DNA is TGCAGTGCTAGACCCGACAGGGGACAAAATTCACCCCTCCACTTT. This sequence encodes CSARPDRGQNSPLHF.

The gene calls are TRBV7-8 and TRBJ2-7, with 7 nucleotides matching TRBD2. The CDR3 consists of 15 residues. Trimming removed 3 bases from V and 7 bases from J; junction bases left unmatched: 12. The germline V gene encodes CDR1 SGHVS and CDR2 FQNEAQ. The CDR3 DNA is TGTGCCAGCAGCTTTGTAGTGGGAGGGCTCTCGGAGCAGTACTTC. Protein sequence: CASSFVVGGLSEQYF.

This clonotype appeared a few times. The rearrangement links TRBV7-9 to TRBJ2-5; 8 nucleotides match TRBD2. This CDR3 has 14 residues. Per the germline V gene, CDR1 is SEHNR and CDR2 is FQNEAQ (reference sequence). V lost 1 base, J lost 11 bases, and 9 bases stayed unmatched. DNA of the CDR3: TGTGCCAGCAGCTTAGTAGCGGGAACGAATGAGCAGTACTTC. Encoded protein: CASSLVAGTNEQYF.

The J gene is TRBJ1-5, the V gene TRBV29-1; D unclear. Germline V gene data show CDR1 as SQVTM and CDR2 as ANQGSEA. This CDR3 comprises 14 residues. Trimming removed 5 bases at V and 9 bases at J, with 20 bases between. CDR3 sequence: CSVLLHREGRPQHF. In DNA form, the CDR3 reads TGCAGCGTTCTCCTACACCGGGAAGGTCGGCCCCAGCATTTT.

This clonotype showed up many times. V is TRBV20-1 and J is TRBJ1-2; 8 nucleotides line up with TRBD1. Germline values: CDR1 DFQATT, CDR2 SNEGSKA (reference sequence). J lost 2 bases, V lost 6 bases, and 5 bases had no gene match. The CDR3 is made up of 13 amino acids. This chain's CDR3 is CSAPDRENYGYTF. For the CDR3, the DNA is TGCAGTGCCCCGGACAGGGAGAACTATGGCTACACCTTC.

This chain uses TRBV10-3 with TRBJ1-4; D unresolved. Trimming removed 3 bases at V and 4 bases at J, with 6 bases between. The CDR3 runs 13 residues. Germline V CDR1 and CDR2: ENHRY, SYGVKD. As DNA, the CDR3 is TGTGCCATCAGTGACCCGGATAATGAAAAACTGTTTTTT. Translation gives CAISDPDNEKLFF.

This rearrangement joins TRBV7-9 to TRBJ2-1, with D possibly matching TRBD2 (6 bases). V lost 1 base, J lost 7 bases, and 23 bases lay in between. The length of the CDR3 is 18 residues. Germline CDR1 is SEHNR and CDR2 is FQNEAQ (reference sequence). CDR3 bases: TGTGCCAGCAGCTTAGGTGGGGCCCGGGTCAGGGAGGAGAATGAGCAGTTCTTC. As protein: CASSLGGARVREENEQFF.

This clonotype was counted a few times. V is TRBV3-1 and J is TRBJ1-2; a possible D gene is TRBD1 (5 bases). Germline loops: CDR1 LGHDT, CDR2 YNNKEL (reference sequence). The CDR3 is 14 residues long. Trimming left V 4 bases short and J 4 bases short, with 13 bases between. CDR3 residues: CASSPRDRPYGYTF. CDR3 coding DNA: TGTGCCAGCAGCCCGCGAGACAGACCCTATGGCTACACCTTC.

There are a few counts of this clonotype. The chain uses TRBV12-3 or TRBV12-4 and TRBJ2-3, with 10 bases that match TRBD2. The length of the CDR3 is 15 residues. Unmatched junction bases numbered 6, after V lost 6 bases and J lost 3 bases. In nucleotides, the CDR3 is TGTGCCAGCAGCCCCGGGACTAGCGAGACAGATACGCAGTATTTT. As protein: CASSPGTSETDTQYF.

The chain is built from TRBV2 and TRBJ1-1, with TRBD1 matching 7 bases. Trimming cost V 7 bases and J 1 base; bases outside gene matches: 9. Germline lookup yields CDR1 SNHLY and CDR2 FYNNEI. The CDR3 is 15 residues long. The CDR3 sequence: CASTLADRRNTEAFF. In DNA form, the CDR3 reads TGTGCCAGCACGTTGGCGGACAGGCGGAACACTGAAGCTTTCTTT.

This chain joins TRBV20-1 and TRBJ1-4, with D perhaps TRBD1 (5 bases). The V end lost 5 bases, the J end lost 5 bases, and 15 bases lay between the germline ends. The CDR3 has 14 amino acids. The germline CDR1 and CDR2 sequences are DFQATT and SNEGSKA (reference sequence). The CDR3, as DNA: TGCAGTGCTTTCAGACAGCCTCTAAATGAAAAACTGTTTTTT. The encoded protein is CSAFRQPLNEKLFF.

V usage is TRBV7-2 and J usage is TRBJ2-7; 15 nucleotides align to TRBD2. The end of the DNA fits TRBJ2-5 better, so the J call may be wrong. This CDR3 spans 17 amino acids. In germline, CDR1 is SGHTA, CDR2 FQGNSA. The CDR3 region has the DNA TGTGCCAGCAGCTCTCGGACTAGCGGGGGGGCCGGGGAGACCCAGTACTTC. Translation: CASSSRTSGGAGETQYF.

This chain joins TRBV5-1 and TRBJ2-7; D remains ambiguous. Trimming removed 2 bases from V and 3 bases from J, with 9 bases in between. This CDR3 contains 13 residues. Germline CDR1 SGHRS, CDR2 YFSETQ. The chain's CDR3 is CASSLDPDYEQYF. For the CDR3, the DNA is TGCGCCAGCAGCTTAGACCCCGACTACGAGCAGTACTTC.

V and J are TRBV11-2 and TRBJ2-5; tentative D call: TRBD2 (5 bases). Trimming cost V 3 bases and J 11 bases, with 16 bases left between them. Germline CDR1 SGHAT, CDR2 FQNNGV. The CDR3 loop spans 13 amino acids. This CDR3 is CASSFGKTEEQYF. The CDR3 DNA sequence: TGTGCCAGCAGCTTCGGGAAAACCGAAGAGCAGTACTTC. Full variable domain (remainder filled in from reference TRBV11-2 and TRBJ2-5): EAGVAQSPRYKIIEKRQSVAFWCNPISGHATLYWYQQILGQGPKLLIQFQNNGVVDDSQLPKDRFSAERLKGVDSTLKIQPAKLEDSAVYLCASSFGKTEEQYFGPGTRLLVL.

This clonotype was found once. The chain recombines TRBV21-1 with TRBJ2-5. The J call may be faulty, since TRBJ2-7 better matches the DNA end. TRBV21-1 is a pseudogene. CDR3 length: 11 residues. CDR3: CASTDTHEQYF. The CDR3 nucleotides are TGTGCCAGCACAGACACACACGAGCAGTACTTC.

This chain uses TRBV20-1 with TRBJ2-6; D ambiguous. The CDR3 is 14 amino acids. Germline lookup yields CDR1 DFQATT and CDR2 SNEGSKA (reference sequence). The V and J ends lost 3 bases and 5 bases respectively, with 11 bases between them. The CDR3 here is CSARDRLRANVLTF. The CDR3 region has the DNA TGCAGTGCTAGGGATCGATTGAGGGCCAACGTCCTGACTTTC.

The V call is TRBV20-1, the J call TRBJ1-5, with a tentative D call TRBD1 (5 bases). The germline gives CDR1 DFQATT, CDR2 SNEGSKA (reference sequence). The length of the CDR3 is 15 residues. Trimming shortened V by 4 bases and J by 0 bases, and 13 bases separated the two germline ends. DNA of the CDR3: TGCAGTGCTAATCGTGGGGGGTTTAGCAATCAGCCCCAGCATTTT. The encoded protein is CSANRGGFSNQPQHF.